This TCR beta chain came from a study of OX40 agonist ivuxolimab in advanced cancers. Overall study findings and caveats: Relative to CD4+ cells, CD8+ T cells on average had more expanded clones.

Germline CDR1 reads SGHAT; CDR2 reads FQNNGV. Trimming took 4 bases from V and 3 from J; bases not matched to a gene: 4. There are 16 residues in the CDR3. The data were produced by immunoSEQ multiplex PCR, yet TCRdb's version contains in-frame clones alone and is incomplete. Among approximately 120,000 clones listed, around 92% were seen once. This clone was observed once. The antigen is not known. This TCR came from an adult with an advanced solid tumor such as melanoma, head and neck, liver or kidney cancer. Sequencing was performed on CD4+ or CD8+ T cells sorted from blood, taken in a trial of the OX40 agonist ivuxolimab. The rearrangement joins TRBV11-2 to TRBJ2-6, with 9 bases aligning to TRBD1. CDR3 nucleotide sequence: TGTGCCAGCAGCTGGGGACAGGGTGTTGGGGCCAACGTCCTGACTTTC. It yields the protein CASSWGQGVGANVLTF.